A selection of T cell receptor beta chains follows, all from one sample in a study of radiation and T cells in renal cell carcinoma. Clones were read by immunoSEQ multiplex PCR, and TCRdb kept only the in-frame ones, dropping some. The repertoire includes 65,000 or so clones, about 80% of them detected once, and about 6.3% sits in the top ten. This sample comprised blood, obtained from a patient whose treatment included radiotherapy and nephrectomy. Every receptor here comes from a man between 60 and 75 years old with renal cell carcinoma. Each CDR3 is given with its conserved first and last residue. Each record gives: D gene, V gene, clone size, J gene, CDR3 protein, CDR3 DNA. The D gene is left open where the match is weak. Rows give clone size only sometimes, using once, few, many, or a class for an expanded clone.

TRBD1,TRBV14,.,TRBJ1-4,CASSQVDRGREKLFF,TGTGCCAGCAGCCAAGTTGACAGGGGGAGAGAAAAACTGTTTTTT
.,TRBV11-3,.,TRBJ2-5,CASSLQETQYF,TGTGCCAGCAGCTTACAAGAGACCCAGTACTTC
.,TRBV9,.,TRBJ2-1,CASSAGINNEQFF,TGTGCCAGCAGCGCGGGAATTAACAATGAGCAGTTCTTC
TRBD2,TRBV19,.,TRBJ2-3,CASIGGRESTDTQYF,TGTGCCAGTATCGGCGGGAGGGAAAGCACAGATACGCAGTATTTT
.,TRBV7-9,.,TRBJ2-6,CASSLPPGANVLTF,TGTGCCAGCAGCCTCCCCCCCGGGGCCAACGTCCTGACTTTC
.,TRBV7-2,.,TRBJ2-7,CASSLSAYEQYF,TGTGCCAGCAGCTTATCAGCGTACGAGCAGTACTTC
.,TRBV29-1,.,TRBJ2-3,CSVGPSADTQYF,TGCAGCGTTGGACCTAGCGCAGATACGCAGTATTTT
TRBD1,TRBV15,.,TRBJ2-6,CATSTDRASWANVLTF,TGTGCCACCAGCACGGACAGGGCCTCTTGGGCCAACGTCCTGACTTTC
.,TRBV5-4,.,TRBJ2-3,CASSLGRGQLGTDTQYF,TGTGCCAGCAGCTTGGGGCGGGGACAGCTGGGCACGGATACGCAGTATTTT
.,TRBV6-4,.,TRBJ1-1,CASSDGVSTEAFF,TGTGCCAGCAGTGACGGGGTGAGCACTGAAGCTTTCTTT
.,TRBV6-5,.,TRBJ1-5,CASSSRGGSNQPQHF,TGTGCCAGCAGTTCCAGGGGCGGCAGCAATCAGCCCCAGCATTTT
.,TRBV5-1,.,TRBJ2-1,CASSSQEYNEQFF,TGCGCCAGCAGCTCACAGGAGTACAATGAGCAGTTCTTC
TRBD1,TRBV29-1,few,TRBJ1-1,CSVVRTGFDTEAFF,TGCAGCGTGGTACGGACAGGGTTCGACACTGAAGCTTTCTTT
TRBD2,TRBV6-1,.,TRBJ2-2,CASAREGVPGELFF,TGTGCCAGCGCGAGGGAGGGAGTGCCCGGGGAGCTGTTTTTT
.,TRBV13,.,TRBJ1-1,CASSLEAGNTEAFF,TGTGCCAGCAGCTTAGAAGCAGGTAACACTGAAGCTTTCTTT
.,TRBV7-9,.,TRBJ2-1,CASSPRGEIGREQFF,TGTGCCAGCAGCCCCAGGGGAGAGATAGGAAGGGAGCAGTTCTTC
.,TRBV7-2,.,TRBJ1-5,CASSLATNQPQHF,TGTGCCAGCAGCTTAGCTACTAATCAGCCCCAGCATTTT
.,TRBV7-2,.,TRBJ1-2,CASSPQGNYGYTF,TGTGCCAGCAGCCCACAGGGAAACTATGGCTACACCTTC
.,TRBV5-8,.,TRBJ1-1,CASSLHQKGGLNTEAFF,TGTGCCAGCAGCTTGCATCAGAAGGGGGGTTTGAACACTGAAGCTTTCTTT
TRBD1,TRBV19,.,TRBJ1-2,CASSIVGRTGANYGYTF,TGTGCCAGTAGTATAGTGGGGAGGACAGGGGCGAACTATGGCTACACCTTC
TRBD2,TRBV19,.,TRBJ2-1,CASSNILAGPSYNEQFF,TGTGCCAGTAGTAATATTCTAGCGGGGCCGTCCTACAATGAGCAGTTCTTC
.,TRBV7-2,.,TRBJ2-3,CASSIGPSTDTQYF,TGTGCCAGCAGCATCGGTCCTAGCACAGATACGCAGTATTTT
.,TRBV19,.,TRBJ2-4,CASISAGLGKNIQYF,TGTGCCAGTATAAGTGCAGGGTTGGGCAAAAACATTCAGTACTTC
TRBD2,TRBV5-1,once,TRBJ2-1,CASSVTSGRLEQFF,TGCGCCAGCAGCGTGACTAGCGGGAGGCTTGAGCAGTTCTTC
TRBD1,TRBV5-6,.,TRBJ1-2,CASSYRGGGYTF,TGTGCCAGCAGCTACAGGGGCGGCGGCTACACCTTC
.,TRBV18,.,TRBJ1-1,CASSRQGKGTEAFF,TGTGCCAGCTCACGACAAGGGAAGGGGACTGAAGCTTTCTTT
.,TRBV5-5,.,TRBJ1-4,CASSFRATNEKLFF,TGTGCCAGCAGCTTTCGGGCAACTAATGAAAAACTGTTTTTT
.,TRBV15,once,TRBJ1-4,CATSWTVATNEKLFF,TGTGCCACCAGCTGGACGGTAGCAACTAATGAAAAACTGTTTTTT
TRBD2,TRBV27,.,TRBJ2-3,CASRLAGAVDTQYF,TGTGCCAGCAGATTAGCGGGAGCGGTGGATACGCAGTATTTT
.,TRBV6-1,.,TRBJ2-5,CASSELAAQETQYF,TGTGCCAGCAGTGAATTGGCAGCACAAGAGACCCAGTACTTC
.,TRBV2,.,TRBJ1-1,CASKDDMNTEAFF,TGTGCCAGCAAGGACGACATGAACACTGAAGCTTTCTTT
.,TRBV7-2,few,TRBJ2-3,CASSLRNTQYF,TGTGCCAGCAGCTTAAGGAATACGCAGTATTTT
.,TRBV7-9,.,TRBJ2-3,CASSLGLGVGAQYF,TGTGCCAGCAGCTTAGGACTAGGGGTGGGTGCGCAGTATTTT
.,TRBV5-6,.,TRBJ1-3,CASSLVQGTPSGNTIYF,TGTGCCAGCAGCTTGGTCCAGGGGACTCCCTCTGGAAACACCATATATTTT